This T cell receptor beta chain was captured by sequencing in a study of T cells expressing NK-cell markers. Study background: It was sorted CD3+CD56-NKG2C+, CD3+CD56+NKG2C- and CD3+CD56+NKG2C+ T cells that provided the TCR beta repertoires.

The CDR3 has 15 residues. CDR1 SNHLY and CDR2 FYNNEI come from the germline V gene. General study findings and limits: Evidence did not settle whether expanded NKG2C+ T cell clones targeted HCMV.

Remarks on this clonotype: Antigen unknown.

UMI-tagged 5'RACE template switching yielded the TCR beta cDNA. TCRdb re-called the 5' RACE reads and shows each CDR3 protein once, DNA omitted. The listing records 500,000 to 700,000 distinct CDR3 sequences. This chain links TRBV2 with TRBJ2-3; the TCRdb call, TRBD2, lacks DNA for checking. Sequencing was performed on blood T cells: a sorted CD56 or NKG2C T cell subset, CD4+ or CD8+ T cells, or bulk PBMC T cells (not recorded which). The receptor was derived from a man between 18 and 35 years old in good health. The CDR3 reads CASQPSGKHTDTQYF.